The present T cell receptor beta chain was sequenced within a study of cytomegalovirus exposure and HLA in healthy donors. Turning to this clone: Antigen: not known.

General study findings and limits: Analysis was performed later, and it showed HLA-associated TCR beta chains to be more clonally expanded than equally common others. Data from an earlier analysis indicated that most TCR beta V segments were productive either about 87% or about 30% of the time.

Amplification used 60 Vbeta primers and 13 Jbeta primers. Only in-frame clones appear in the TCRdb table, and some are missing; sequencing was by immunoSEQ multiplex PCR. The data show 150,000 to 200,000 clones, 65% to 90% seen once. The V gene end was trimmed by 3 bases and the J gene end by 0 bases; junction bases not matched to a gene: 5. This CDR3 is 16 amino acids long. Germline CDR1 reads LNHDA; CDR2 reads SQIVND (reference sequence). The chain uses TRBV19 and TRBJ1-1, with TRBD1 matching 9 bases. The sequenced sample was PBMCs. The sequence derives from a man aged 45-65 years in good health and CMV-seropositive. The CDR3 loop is CASSMGTGSVNTEAFF. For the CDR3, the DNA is TGTGCCAGTAGTATGGGGACAGGGAGTGTGAACACTGAAGCTTTCTTT.